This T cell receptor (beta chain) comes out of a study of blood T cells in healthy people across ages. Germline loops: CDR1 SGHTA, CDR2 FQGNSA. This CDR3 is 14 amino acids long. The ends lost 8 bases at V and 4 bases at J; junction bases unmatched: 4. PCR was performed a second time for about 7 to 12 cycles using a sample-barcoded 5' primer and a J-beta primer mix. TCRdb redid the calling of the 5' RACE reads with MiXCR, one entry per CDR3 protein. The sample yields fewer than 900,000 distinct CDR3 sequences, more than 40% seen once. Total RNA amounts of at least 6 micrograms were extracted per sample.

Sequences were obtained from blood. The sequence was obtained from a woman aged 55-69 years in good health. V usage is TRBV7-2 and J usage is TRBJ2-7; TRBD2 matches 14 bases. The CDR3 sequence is CASGGTSGGYEQYF. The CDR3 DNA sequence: TGTGCCAGCGGCGGGACTAGCGGGGGATACGAGCAGTACTTC.